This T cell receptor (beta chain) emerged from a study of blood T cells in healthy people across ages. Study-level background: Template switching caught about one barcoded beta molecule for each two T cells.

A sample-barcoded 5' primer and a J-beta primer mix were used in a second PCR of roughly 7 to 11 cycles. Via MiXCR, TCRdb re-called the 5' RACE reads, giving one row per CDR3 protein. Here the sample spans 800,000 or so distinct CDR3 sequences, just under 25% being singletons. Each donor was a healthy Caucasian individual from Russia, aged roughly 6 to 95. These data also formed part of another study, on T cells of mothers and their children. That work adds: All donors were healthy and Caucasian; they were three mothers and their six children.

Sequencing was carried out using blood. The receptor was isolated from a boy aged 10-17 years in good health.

In DNA, the CDR3 is TGTGCCAGCAACCCCCGGGGGCCTGGAAACACCATATATTTT. Its protein is CASNPRGPGNTIYF. The rearrangement uses TRBV2 and TRBJ1-3, with a possible D match to TRBD1 (6 bases). V shed 7 bases and J shed 2 bases, with 12 bases lying between them. Per the germline V gene, CDR1 is SNHLY and CDR2 is FYNNEI. The CDR3 has 14 amino acids.